This entry lists 22 T cell receptor beta chains sequenced from one sample in a study of identical twins. MiXCR was run by TCRdb on the 5' RACE reads, yielding one entry per CDR3 protein. The table includes some 1,600,000 distinct CDR3 sequences, 32% detected once. The sequenced material came from cord blood. The receptors were gathered from a newborn girl in good health.

This rearrangement joins TRBV6-2 or TRBV6-3 to TRBJ2-1, with D uncertain. The germline CDR1 and CDR2 sequences are MNHEY and SVGEGT. V was clipped by 0 bases and J by 7 bases, with 13 bases between them. CDR3 length: 15 residues. This chain's CDR3 is CASSYSIVAKNEQFF. Written as DNA, the CDR3 is TGTGCCAGCAGTTACTCGATTGTAGCCAAGAATGAGCAGTTCTTC.

This sequence joins TRBV7-2 and TRBJ2-2; D is undetermined. The germline CDR1 and CDR2 sequences are SGHTA and FQGNSA. This CDR3 has 16 residues. V gave up 1 base and J gave up 3 bases, with 12 bases separating them. For the CDR3, the DNA is TGTGCCAGCAGCTTAGTCGAGCTTACCTACACCGGGGAGCTGTTTTTT. This translates into CASSLVELTYTGELFF.

The chain uses TRBV15 and TRBJ1-3, with D hard to call. Germline V gene data show CDR1 as LNHNV and CDR2 as YYDKDF (reference sequence). Trimming stripped 0 bases from V and 0 bases from J, with 6 bases between. This CDR3 has 15 amino acids. The CDR3 loop is CATSRDRSSGNTIYF. DNA of the CDR3: TGTGCCACCAGCAGAGATAGGAGCTCTGGAAACACCATATATTTT.

The gene calls are TRBV3-1 and TRBJ1-5; weak D call: TRBD1 (6 bases). CDR1 is LGHDT and CDR2 is YNNKEL in the germline V gene (reference sequence). This CDR3 is built from 15 residues. V was cut by 1 base and J by 3 bases, with 10 bases left in between. The CDR3 DNA follows: TGTGCCAGCAGCCAAGGTGGGGACATCAATCAGCCCCAGCATTTT. This translates into CASSQGGDINQPQHF.

This clonotype was observed a few times. CDR3 residues: CSVAEAGTREAFF. In DNA form, the CDR3 reads TGCAGCGTTGCCGAAGCGGGGACGCGCGAAGCTTTCTTT. The chain is built from TRBV29-1 and TRBJ1-1, with D possibly being TRBD1 (5 bases). V was shortened by 4 bases and J by 8 bases, with 17 bases between the two germline ends. The CDR3 totals 13 residues. Per the germline V gene, CDR1 is SQVTM and CDR2 is ANQGSEA. Using reference TRBV29-1 and TRBJ1-1 for the parts outside the CDR3, the full variable domain is SAVISQKPSRDICQRGTSLTIQCQVDSQVTMMFWYRQQPGQSLTLIATANQGSEATYESGFVIDKFPISRPNLTFSTLTVSNMSPEDSSIYLCSVAEAGTREAFFGQGTRLTVV.

J is TRBJ2-1 and V is TRBV5-6; TRBD2 agrees at 11 bases. This CDR3 is built from 17 residues. Germline V gene sequence: CDR1 SGHDT, CDR2 YYEEEE. Germline trimming cut 1 base from V and 8 bases from J; bases unmatched to any gene: 11. The CDR3 protein is CASSLNSGRALSYEQFF. The CDR3 DNA reads TGTGCCAGCAGCTTGAATAGCGGGAGGGCCCTATCTTATGAGCAGTTCTTC.

The chain has TRBV27 and TRBJ2-3; D unclear. Germline CDR1 and CDR2: MNHEY and SMNVEV (reference sequence). The CDR3 runs to 13 residues. V shed 3 bases and J shed 7 bases, with 11 bases lying between them. CDR3 sequence reads: CASSFSHAHTQYF. In nucleotides, the CDR3 is TGTGCCAGCAGTTTCTCCCACGCCCATACGCAGTATTTT.

J is TRBJ1-1 and V is TRBV12-3 or TRBV12-4, with D uncertain. With 8 bases removed from V and 8 bases from J, the gap between germline ends came to 12 bases. The CDR3 has 11 amino acids. For the CDR3, the DNA is TGTGCCAGCGGGATTAGGGTAGAAGCTTTCTTT. It codes for CASGIRVEAFF.

The gene calls are TRBV30 and TRBJ1-2, with a weak D call TRBD1 (5 bases). The CDR3 spans 17 residues. V was clipped by 0 bases and J by 4 bases, with 21 bases between them. Germline V gives CDR1 GTSNPN, CDR2 SVGIG (reference sequence). CDR3 amino acids: CAWSVLTAKEGLYGYTF. The CDR3 DNA reads as TGTGCCTGGAGTGTACTGACCGCTAAGGAGGGGCTCTATGGCTACACCTTC. The full variable domain, completed using reference TRBV30 and TRBJ1-2, is SQTIHQWPATLVQPVGSPLSLECTVEGTSNPNLYWYRQAAGRGLQLLFYSVGIGQISSEVPQNLSASRPQDRQFILSSKKLLLSDSGFYLCAWSVLTAKEGLYGYTFGSGTRLTVV.

V and J are TRBV30 and TRBJ1-1; D is unresolved. The V end was cut by 0 bases, the J end by 4 bases, with 6 bases between. The CDR3 runs to 12 residues. Germline V gene data show CDR1 as GTSNPN and CDR2 as SVGIG (reference sequence). CDR3 region: CAWSVSVTEAFF. The CDR3 DNA reads TGTGCCTGGAGTGTATCAGTCACTGAAGCTTTCTTT.

This clonotype was picked up a small number of times. The rearrangement joins TRBV29-1 to TRBJ1-5; a possible D gene is TRBD1 (5 bases). The germline gives CDR1 SQVTM, CDR2 ANQGSEA. This CDR3 contains 11 residues. V was shortened by 4 bases and J by 5 bases, with 6 bases between the two germline ends. The DNA of the CDR3 is TGCAGCGTTGGGGGGGATCAGCCCCAGCATTTT. Protein: CSVGGDQPQHF.

This clonotype has only a few counts. This chain joins TRBV10-3 and TRBJ2-1, with 10 bases matching TRBD2. Germline CDR1 and CDR2: ENHRY and SYGVKD. The CDR3 consists of 15 residues. The junction had 1 base not matched to a gene; V was cut back by 2 bases and J by 3 bases. CDR3: CAISEEREGYNEQFF. The CDR3 coding sequence is TGTGCCATCAGTGAGGAGCGGGAGGGCTACAATGAGCAGTTCTTC.

This clonotype was counted a few times. The chain couples TRBV20-1 to TRBJ2-1; 12 positions match TRBD2. V lost 1 base, J lost 2 bases, and 6 bases stayed unmatched. CDR1 DFQATT and CDR2 SNEGSKA come from the germline V gene (reference sequence). CDR3 length: 17 amino acids. CDR3 bases: TGCAGTGCTAGAGGTCCCCGGACTAGCGGGACCTACAATGAGCAGTTCTTC. Encoded protein: CSARGPRTSGTYNEQFF.

The chain joins TRBV6-6 to TRBJ2-2, with D possibly TRBD2 on 6 matching bases. This CDR3 contains 16 residues. With 7 bases removed from V and 3 bases from J, the gap between germline ends came to 18 bases. CDR1 is MNHNY and CDR2 is SVGAGI in the germline V gene (reference sequence). The CDR3: CASNPAPGVDTGELFF. In DNA, the CDR3 is TGTGCCAGCAACCCAGCTCCGGGAGTGGACACCGGGGAGCTGTTTTTT.

This clonotype was detected ten times or more. This chain connects TRBV4-2 to TRBJ2-5; tentative D call: TRBD1 (5 bases). CDR1 is LGHNA and CDR2 is YNFKEQ in the germline V gene. This CDR3 has 13 amino acids. V was cut by 4 bases and J by 0 bases, with 6 bases left in between. The CDR3 sequence is CASSPDNQETQYF. For the CDR3, the DNA is TGTGCCAGCAGCCCGGACAACCAAGAGACCCAGTACTTC.

The V gene is TRBV12-3 or TRBV12-4, the J gene TRBJ2-1; D ambiguous. This CDR3 is built from 13 residues. Trimming left V 3 bases short and J 8 bases short, with 11 bases between. CDR3 sequence reads: CASSFGRFYEQFF. The CDR3 nucleotides read TGTGCCAGCAGTTTCGGGCGGTTCTATGAGCAGTTCTTC.

This clonotype showed up just a few times. This chain's CDR3 is CASREVAGVVDEQFF. In nucleotides, the CDR3 is TGTGCCAGCAGGGAGGTAGCGGGGGTGGTCGATGAGCAGTTCTTC. V gene TRBV2 combines with J gene TRBJ2-1; 9 nucleotides match TRBD2. CDR3 length: 15 residues. Looked up from germline, CDR1 is SNHLY and CDR2 is FYNNEI. Trimming took 6 bases from V and 8 from J; bases not matched to a gene: 11.

A few counts support this clonotype. The chain joins TRBV27 to TRBJ2-1, with 10 positions matching TRBD2. V shed 8 bases and J 5 bases; nucleotides not matched to a gene: 9. The CDR3 totals 15 residues. The V gene's germline CDR1 is MNHEY and CDR2 SMNVEV (reference sequence). The CDR3: CASGHWTSGDNEQFF. The CDR3 nucleotides are TGTGCCAGCGGTCACTGGACTAGCGGAGACAATGAGCAGTTCTTC.

V is TRBV7-2 and J is TRBJ2-4, with 9 nucleotides matching TRBD1. The germline V gene encodes CDR1 SGHTA and CDR2 FQGNSA. V gave up 2 bases and J gave up 2 bases; unmatched junction bases: 7. This CDR3 has 17 amino acids. As DNA, the CDR3 is TGTGCCAGCAGCTTAAACCGGGACAGGGTTTCCAAAAACATTCAGTACTTC. Its translation: CASSLNRDRVSKNIQYF.

The chain uses TRBV20-1 and TRBJ2-7, with 13 bases lining up with TRBD2. V lost 3 bases, J lost 5 bases, and 7 bases stayed unmatched. The CDR3 sequence is 15 residues long. From germline, CDR1 is DFQATT and CDR2 SNEGSKA (reference sequence). CDR3 nucleotide sequence: TGCAGTGCTAGGAGGACTAGCGGGGGTGGTGACGAGCAGTACTTC. It yields the protein CSARRTSGGGDEQYF.

This clonotype has a handful of counts. V is TRBV20-1 and J is TRBJ2-3, with 7 bases aligning to TRBD1. This CDR3 comprises 12 residues. Per the germline V gene, CDR1 is DFQATT and CDR2 is SNEGSKA (reference sequence). The ends lost 6 bases at V and 4 bases at J; junction bases unmatched: 4. The CDR3 coding sequence is TGCAGTGCACAGGGGCCCGCAGATACGCAGTATTTT. It translates to CSAQGPADTQYF.

J is TRBJ1-1 and V is TRBV6-1; D is possibly TRBD1 (5 bases). CDR1 and CDR2 from the germline V gene are MNHNS and SASEGT. The CDR3 runs 13 residues. V shed 3 bases and J shed 7 bases, with 12 bases lying between them. As DNA, the CDR3 is TGTGCCAGCAGTGATTTGGGGCGCATTGAAGCTTTCTTT. It encodes CASSDLGRIEAFF.